Listed below are T cell receptor beta chains from one sample, sequenced in a study of long-term antiretroviral therapy in people with HIV. Using immunoSEQ multiplex PCR, the repertoire was profiled, and TCRdb retains in-frame clones only, with some absent. The table records roughly 42,000 clones, roughly 90% of them present only once. The sequencing used unsorted PBMCs, collected 1.2 years after starting antiretroviral therapy. Receptors originate from a woman aged 45 to 65 with HIV. Both conserved end residues are part of each CDR3. D genes are given only for firm matches. Size is stated for part of the rows, as once, few or many counts, or as a class when the clone is expanded.

size,J,D,V,CDR3,DNA
-,TRBJ1-2,TRBD1,TRBV6-5,CASSSPTGLYGYTF,TGTGCCAGCAGTTCCCCGACAGGGCTCTATGGCTACACCTTC
-,TRBJ2-5,TRBD2,TRBV5-1,CASSSSGTTQETQYF,TGCGCCAGCAGCTCCTCTGGGACTACGCAAGAGACCCAGTACTTC
-,TRBJ1-2,TRBD1,TRBV7-2,CASSTGQGLTDGYTF,TGTGCCAGCAGCACGGGACAGGGACTAACGGATGGCTACACCTTC
-,TRBJ1-5,-,TRBV7-9,CASSLAQHPNQPQHF,TGTGCCAGCAGCTTAGCACAGCATCCCAATCAGCCCCAGCATTTT
-,TRBJ1-5,TRBD1,TRBV30,CAWVPSRQGVTQPQHF,TGTGCCTGGGTTCCCTCTCGACAGGGGGTCACTCAGCCCCAGCATTTT
-,TRBJ2-7,-,TRBV7-2,CASSLARRARSYEQYF,TGTGCCAGCAGCTTAGCTAGGAGGGCCAGGTCCTACGAGCAGTACTTC
-,TRBJ1-6,TRBD1,TRBV19,CASSIEYRGYDSPLHF,TGTGCCAGTAGTATAGAGTACAGGGGCTATGATTCACCCCTCCACTTT
-,TRBJ1-5,-,TRBV29-1,CSVRVLANQPQHF,TGCAGCGTTCGGGTCTTGGCTAATCAGCCCCAGCATTTT
-,TRBJ2-3,TRBD1,TRBV5-6,CASSSGTGLDTQYF,TGTGCCAGCAGCTCCGGGACAGGGTTGGATACGCAGTATTTT
-,TRBJ2-7,TRBD1,TRBV18,CASSPVTGQPAGEQYF,TGTGCCAGCTCACCAGTAACGGGACAGCCCGCCGGCGAGCAGTACTTC
-,TRBJ2-5,-,TRBV5-8,CASSERGVETQYF,TGTGCCAGCAGTGAGCGAGGAGTGGAGACCCAGTACTTC
-,TRBJ1-2,TRBD1,TRBV6-5,CASSLTGAYGYTF,TGTGCCAGCAGTTTGACAGGGGCGTATGGCTACACCTTC
-,TRBJ1-5,-,TRBV5-5,CASSPDPVGQPQHF,TGTGCCAGCAGTCCCGACCCCGTCGGGCAGCCCCAGCATTTT
-,TRBJ2-7,-,TRBV5-1,CASSLEGLPYEQYF,TGCGCCAGCAGCTTGGAGGGGCTCCCCTACGAGCAGTACTTC
-,TRBJ1-5,-,TRBV27,CASSLRQGNQPQHF,TGTGCCAGCAGTCTAAGACAGGGCAATCAGCCCCAGCATTTT
-,TRBJ1-1,-,TRBV19,CASKTNRNTEAFF,TGTGCCAGTAAAACTAACAGGAACACTGAAGCTTTCTTT
-,TRBJ2-3,-,TRBV4-1,CASSPQVGRSTDTQYF,TGCGCCAGCAGCCCACAAGTTGGCCGAAGCACAGATACGCAGTATTTT
-,TRBJ2-4,-,TRBV7-2,CASSLGGGKRVDIQYF,TGTGCCAGCAGCTTAGGTGGGGGAAAAAGAGTTGACATTCAGTACTTC
-,TRBJ1-1,TRBD1,TRBV5-8,CASSKAGQELNTEAFF,TGTGCCAGCAGCAAAGCCGGACAGGAGTTGAACACTGAAGCTTTCTTT
-,TRBJ1-2,-,TRBV9,CASSAQGANYGYTF,TGTGCCAGCAGCGCACAGGGAGCTAACTATGGCTACACCTTC
few,TRBJ1-4,-,TRBV5-4,CASSWGGREKLFF,TGTGCCAGCAGCTGGGGGGGCCGGGAGAAACTGTTTTTT
-,TRBJ1-2,-,TRBV18,CASADSGLYYGYTF,TGTGCCAGCGCCGACTCAGGACTATACTATGGCTACACCTTC
-,TRBJ2-1,TRBD1,TRBV7-3,CASSLLGSGTGDYNEQFF,TGTGCCAGCAGCTTACTGGGTAGCGGGACAGGGGACTACAATGAGCAGTTCTTC
-,TRBJ1-4,-,TRBV9,CASSRGGEKLFF,TGTGCCAGCAGCAGGGGAGGTGAAAAACTGTTTTTT
-,TRBJ2-5,-,TRBV10-2,CASRARGSETQYF,TGCGCCAGCAGGGCGCGGGGCTCGGAGACCCAGTACTTC
few,TRBJ2-7,TRBD1,TRBV19,CASSTAYRDRDEQYF,TGTGCCAGTAGTACCGCCTACAGGGACAGGGACGAGCAGTACTTC
-,TRBJ2-7,TRBD1,TRBV4-3,CASSQATDRDHEQYF,TGCGCCAGCAGCCAGGCGACGGACAGGGACCACGAGCAGTACTTC
-,TRBJ1-4,-,TRBV6-5,CASMKNRLHEKLFF,TGTGCCAGCATGAAGAACAGACTACATGAAAAACTGTTTTTT
once,TRBJ2-7,-,TRBV19,CASSRTGGAYEQYF,TGTGCCTCCTCTAGAACAGGAGGAGCCTACGAGCAGTACTTC
-,TRBJ1-1,-,TRBV7-3,CASSQLLSTEAFF,TGTGCCAGCAGCCAATTACTAAGCACTGAAGCTTTCTTT
-,TRBJ2-2,TRBD2,TRBV9,CASSAGGMNTGELFF,TGTGCCAGCAGCGCGGGGGGGATGAACACCGGGGAGCTGTTTTTT
-,TRBJ1-3,-,TRBV2,CASWGPTFSGNTIYF,TGTGCCAGCTGGGGGCCCACTTTTTCCGGAAACACCATATATTTT
-,TRBJ2-1,TRBD1,TRBV6-5,CASSRRGQAYNEQFF,TGTGCCAGCAGTCGCCGCGGACAGGCCTACAATGAGCAGTTCTTC
-,TRBJ1-1,TRBD1,TRBV5-8,CASSSSGQGSTEAFF,TGTGCCAGCAGCTCCTCTGGACAGGGAAGCACTGAAGCTTTCTTT
-,TRBJ2-1,-,TRBV2,CASPLRGTTGYNEQFF,TGTGCCAGCCCACTGAGGGGGACTACCGGCTACAATGAGCAGTTCTTC
-,TRBJ1-2,TRBD1,TRBV29-1,CSVGGTGGVIYGYTF,TGCAGCGTTGGAGGGACAGGGGGCGTAATCTATGGCTACACCTTC
-,TRBJ1-6,-,TRBV2,CASSPQGRGSSYNSPLHF,TGTGCCAGCAGCCCTCAAGGGCGAGGCAGCTCCTATAATTCACCCCTCCACTTT
-,TRBJ1-4,-,TRBV6-5,CASRDSSSNEKLFF,TGTGCCAGCAGGGACAGCAGTTCTAATGAAAAACTGTTTTTT
once,TRBJ1-6,-,TRBV11-1,CASSGGNSPLHF,TGTGCCAGCAGCGGAGGTAATTCACCCCTCCACTTT
-,TRBJ2-4,-,TRBV5-6,CASSSITGSWEYF,TGTGCCAGCAGCTCGATCACAGGGTCTTGGGAGTACTTC
-,TRBJ1-6,TRBD1,TRBV2,CASSLLQGASSYNSPLHF,TGTGCCAGCAGTCTACTTCAGGGGGCGAGCTCCTATAATTCACCCCTCCACTTT
-,TRBJ2-7,-,TRBV7-2,CASSLDPGRFSYEQYF,TGTGCCAGCAGCTTAGATCCGGGGCGTTTTTCCTACGAGCAGTACTTC
-,TRBJ2-7,TRBD1,TRBV5-1,CASSVGDRAEQYF,TGCGCCAGCAGCGTTGGGGACAGGGCCGAGCAGTACTTC
-,TRBJ1-5,-,TRBV19,CASSISAGPLVPQHF,TGTGCCAGTAGTATAAGCGCAGGGCCTTTAGTGCCCCAGCATTTT
-,TRBJ1-3,-,TRBV18,CASSPPGRSSGNTIYF,TGTGCCAGCTCACCACCGGGCAGGTCCTCTGGAAACACCATATATTTT
-,TRBJ2-7,-,TRBV30,CAWSGTVSTQQYF,TGTGCCTGGAGTGGGACAGTCAGTACCCAGCAGTACTTC
-,TRBJ2-5,TRBD1,TRBV5-5,CASRTTADRERETQYF,TGTGCCAGCAGAACGACAGCCGACAGGGAGAGAGAGACCCAGTACTTC
-,TRBJ2-3,TRBD2,TRBV5-4,CASSIDGTSIGDTQYF,TGTGCCAGCAGCATTGATGGGACTAGCATTGGAGATACGCAGTATTTT
-,TRBJ2-3,TRBD1,TRBV7-7,CASSQNRGTDTQYF,TGTGCTAGCAGCCAGAACAGGGGGACAGATACGCAGTATTTT
-,TRBJ2-2,TRBD2,TRBV2,CASSFSGGSNTGELFF,TGTGCCAGCAGTTTCAGCGGGGGCTCGAACACCGGGGAGCTGTTTTTT
-,TRBJ2-5,TRBD2,TRBV7-8,CASSLAQRMRASGGAKETQYF,TGTGCCAGCAGCTTAGCCCAAAGAATGAGGGCTAGCGGGGGGGCTAAAGAGACCCAGTACTTC
-,TRBJ2-2,TRBD2,TRBV6-4,CASSVIAGGRTNTGELFF,TGTGCCAGCAGTGTCATAGCGGGGGGACGAACGAACACCGGGGAGCTGTTTTTT
-,TRBJ1-6,-,TRBV5-5,CASSLVPGSSYNSPLHF,TGTGCCAGCAGCTTGGTCCCGGGGAGCTCCTATAATTCACCCCTCCACTTT
-,TRBJ2-2,-,TRBV7-9,CASSHRDGVTGELFF,TGTGCCAGCAGCCACCGGGACGGAGTCACCGGGGAGCTGTTTTTT
-,TRBJ1-1,-,TRBV27,CASSSLTAMNTEAFF,TGTGCCAGCAGTTCCCTGACGGCGATGAACACTGAAGCTTTCTTT
-,TRBJ1-5,-,TRBV7-2,CASSLAPAQEVQPQHF,TGTGCCAGCAGCTTAGCGCCCGCCCAGGAAGTCCAGCCCCAGCATTTT
-,TRBJ2-1,-,TRBV5-4,CASSLGGGGRDEQFF,TGTGCCAGCAGCTTGGGTGGCGGGGGCAGGGATGAGCAGTTCTTC
-,TRBJ2-7,-,TRBV7-9,CASSAWEQGSYEQYF,TGTGCCAGCAGCGCCTGGGAACAGGGCTCCTACGAGCAGTACTTC
-,TRBJ2-5,-,TRBV18,CASSPQYQETQYF,TGTGCCAGCTCACCTCAGTACCAAGAGACCCAGTACTTC